The 27 T cell receptor beta chains below all came from one sample that was sequenced in a study of blood T cell repertoires in COVID-19. Measured with immunoSEQ multiplex PCR; TCRdb has only the in-frame clones, and not every one. The sample consists of around 60,000 clones, more than 75% of them appearing once. The specimen was peripheral blood. The receptors come from a human donor in a cohort sampled during active COVID-19.

J is TRBJ1-6 and V is TRBV7-9, with unresolved D. The CDR3 consists of 15 residues. Germline values: CDR1 SEHNR, CDR2 FQNEAQ (reference sequence). Trimming stripped 6 bases from V and 0 bases from J, with 9 bases between. This CDR3 reads CASSLGSSYNSPLHF. The CDR3, as DNA: TGTGCCAGCAGTTTGGGGAGCTCCTATAATTCACCCCTCCACTTT. The entire variable domain, with the rest obtained from reference TRBV7-9 and TRBJ1-6, is as follows: DTGVSQNPRHKITKRGQNVTFRCDPISEHNRLYWYRQTLGQGPEFLTYFQNEAQLEKSRLLSDRFSAERPKGSFSTLEIQRTEQGDSAMYLCASSLGSSYNSPLHFGNGTRLTVT.

The V gene is TRBV25-1, the J gene TRBJ2-7; unclear D gene. The CDR3 has 12 amino acids. The V gene lost 0 bases and the J gene lost 6 bases, with 6 bases spanning the gap. Germline values: CDR1 MGHDK, CDR2 SYGVNS. The DNA of the CDR3 is TGTGCCAGCAGTGAATATGGCCCCGAGCAGTACTTC. The encoded protein is CASSEYGPEQYF.

V usage is TRBV29-1 and J usage is TRBJ1-5, with a weak D call TRBD1 (6 bases). Germline loops: CDR1 SQVTM, CDR2 ANQGSEA. The CDR3 runs 13 residues. V was pared by 4 bases and J by 0 bases, with 7 bases between. The CDR3 nucleotides read TGCAGCGTTGGACAGGATAGCAATCAGCCCCAGCATTTT. This translates into CSVGQDSNQPQHF.

This chain joins TRBV7-9 and TRBJ1-5; possibly TRBD1 for D (6 bases). CDR1 and CDR2 from the germline V gene are SEHNR and FQNEAQ (reference sequence). Trimming took 5 bases from V and 0 from J, leaving 11 bases between them. This CDR3 spans 15 amino acids. As DNA, the CDR3 is TGTGCCAGCAGCCCATGGACAGTTAGCAATCAGCCCCAGCATTTT. Translated, it gives CASSPWTVSNQPQHF. Looking up the rest from reference TRBV7-9 and TRBJ1-5 gives the full variable domain: DTGVSQNPRHKITKRGQNVTFRCDPISEHNRLYWYRQTLGQGPEFLTYFQNEAQLEKSRLLSDRFSAERPKGSFSTLEIQRTEQGDSAMYLCASSPWTVSNQPQHFGDGTRLSIL.

This clone occurred a few times. The rearrangement links TRBV6-5 to TRBJ1-5; weak D call: TRBD1 (5 bases). Trimming cost V 4 bases and J 0 bases, with 7 bases left between them. Germline V gives CDR1 MNHEY, CDR2 SVGAGI. The CDR3 extends over 14 amino acids. CDR3 protein: CASSSGYSNQPQHF. The CDR3 DNA is TGTGCCAGCAGTTCAGGGTATAGCAATCAGCCCCAGCATTTT.

As DNA, the CDR3 is TGTGCCAGTAGTTCTCTCAGTGCGAACACTGAAGCTTTCTTT. Protein sequence: CASSSLSANTEAFF. This chain links TRBV19 with TRBJ1-1; unclear D gene. Per the germline V gene, CDR1 is LNHDA and CDR2 is SQIVND (reference sequence). Trimming cost V 5 bases and J 1 base, with 11 bases left between them. The CDR3 is 14 residues long.

This chain uses TRBV28 with TRBJ1-5; 7 bases map to TRBD1. This CDR3 region has 15 residues. J was trimmed by 0 bases and V by 6 bases; bases with no gene match: 5. Germline assignment: CDR1 MDHEN and CDR2 SYDVKM. The CDR3 nucleotides are TGTGCCAGCAGGACAGGGTCCTATAGCAATCAGCCCCAGCATTTT. Translation gives CASRTGSYSNQPQHF.

The chain employs TRBV15 and TRBJ2-3, with a possible D match to TRBD1 (6 bases). The CDR3 has 15 amino acids. Germline values: CDR1 LNHNV, CDR2 YYDKDF (reference sequence). Trimming cost V 6 bases and J 0 bases, with 13 bases left between them. CDR3 sequence reads: CATRRDTYSTDTQYF. In DNA form, the CDR3 reads TGTGCCACCAGGAGGGACACCTATAGCACAGATACGCAGTATTTT.

This chain links TRBV25-1 with TRBJ1-1; perhaps TRBD1 as D (6 bases). Trimming stripped 6 bases from V and 7 bases from J, with 18 bases between. The CDR3 loop spans 14 amino acids. Germline assignment: CDR1 MGHDK and CDR2 SYGVNS. The CDR3 reads CASRGDTRYGEAFF. The CDR3 nucleotides read TGTGCCAGCAGAGGGGACACCCGCTACGGTGAAGCTTTCTTT.

This chain links TRBV15 with TRBJ2-1; possible D gene TRBD2, 5 bases. The CDR3 extends over 16 amino acids. Per the germline V gene, CDR1 is LNHNV and CDR2 is YYDKDF (reference sequence). Trimming stripped 1 base from V and 0 bases from J, with 10 bases between. CDR3 DNA sequence: TGTGCCACCAGCAGAGGGACTTCCCCCTCCTACAATGAGCAGTTCTTC. Translation gives CATSRGTSPSYNEQFF.

The rearrangement joins TRBV2 to TRBJ1-1; D gene uncertain. Germline values: CDR1 SNHLY, CDR2 FYNNEI. The CDR3 covers 13 residues. V lost 6 bases and J 7 bases, leaving 15 bases between the germline ends. CDR3 sequence (DNA): TGTGCCAGCAGAGGGAGGTCGTTTAGTGAAGCTTTCTTT. Its protein is CASRGRSFSEAFF. The full variable domain, completed using reference TRBV2 and TRBJ1-1, is EPEVTQTPSHQVTQMGQEVILRCVPISNHLYFYWYRQILGQKVEFLVSFYNNEISEKSEIFDDQFSVERPDGSNFTLKIRSTKLEDSAMYFCASRGRSFSEAFFGQGTRLTVV.

This chain uses TRBV29-1 with TRBJ2-1; 10 nucleotides line up with TRBD2. Germline V gene lookup returns CDR1 SQVTM and CDR2 ANQGSEA. This CDR3 is 18 amino acids long. J lost 6 bases, V lost 2 bases, and 16 bases had no gene match. CDR3 in amino acids: CSVELVAGGNIGLNEQFF. In nucleotides, the CDR3 is TGCAGCGTTGAACTGGTAGCGGGAGGCAATATCGGACTCAATGAGCAGTTCTTC.

The V gene is TRBV7-9, the J gene TRBJ1-1; D is perhaps TRBD1 (5 bases). Trimming removed 1 base from V and 3 bases from J, with 9 bases in between. Germline V gives CDR1 SEHNR, CDR2 FQNEAQ (reference sequence). CDR3 size: 14 residues. The CDR3 nucleotides are TGTGCCAGCAGCTTAGGGCAGGGATACACTGAAGCTTTCTTT. Translation gives CASSLGQGYTEAFF.

V gene TRBV9 combines with J gene TRBJ2-1; 14 positions agree with TRBD2. Looked up from germline, CDR1 is SGDLS and CDR2 is YYNGEE. Trimming at V came to 7 bases and at J to 4 bases, leaving 4 bases not matched to a gene. This CDR3 region has 15 residues. The CDR3 loop reads CASGGLAGAYNEQFF. The CDR3 nucleotides are TGTGCCAGCGGGGGACTAGCGGGAGCGTACAATGAGCAGTTCTTC.

The genes are TRBV6-4 and TRBJ2-1; TRBD2 matches 16 bases. Unmatched junction bases numbered 4, after V lost 2 bases and J lost 0 bases. CDR1 MRHNA and CDR2 SNTAGT come from the germline V gene. There are 19 residues in the CDR3. In nucleotides, the CDR3 is TGTGCCAGCAGTGACAGGGGACTAGCGGGAGGGAGCTCCTACAATGAGCAGTTCTTC. It is translated as CASSDRGLAGGSSYNEQFF.

The J gene is TRBJ2-5, the V gene TRBV4-1; 8 bases line up with TRBD2. The germline gives CDR1 MGHRA, CDR2 YSYEKL. J was trimmed by 7 bases and V by 4 bases; bases with no gene match: 5. The CDR3 is 13 residues long. CDR3 region: CASSPPREGTQYF. For the CDR3, the DNA is TGCGCCAGCAGCCCCCCCCGGGAGGGGACCCAGTACTTC.

V gene TRBV19 combines with J gene TRBJ2-7; no firm D call. The V gene's germline CDR1 is LNHDA and CDR2 SQIVND (reference sequence). Trimming shortened V by 2 bases and J by 4 bases, and 15 bases separated the two germline ends. The CDR3 has 15 amino acids. CDR3 DNA: TGTGCCAGTAGTATATCGGCGGCTCAGAGGTACGAGCAGTACTTC. Amino acid sequence: CASSISAAQRYEQYF.

This clone was observed a handful of times. The chain couples TRBV19 to TRBJ2-1, with 12 bases identical to TRBD2. Per germline, CDR1 LNHDA and CDR2 SQIVND (reference sequence). The CDR3 totals 17 residues. V trimming: 3 bases; J trimming: 8 bases; junction bases outside the gene matches: 11. The CDR3 nucleotides read TGTGCCAGTAGTATCTTGGCTAGCGGGAGGGCCTCATATGAGCAGTTCTTC. It translates to CASSILASGRASYEQFF.

This clone was seen at least ten times. The V and J genes are TRBV19 and TRBJ2-7, with 10 bases aligning to TRBD2. The CDR3 has 19 residues. Losses at the gene ends were 4 bases for V and 2 bases for J; bases not matched to a gene: 17. Germline values: CDR1 LNHDA, CDR2 SQIVND (reference sequence). The CDR3 coding sequence is TGTGCCAGTAGTACTCAGACAGGGGTACTAGCGGGGTCCACCTACGAGCAGTACTTC. Translated, it gives CASSTQTGVLAGSTYEQYF.

V is TRBV6-2 or TRBV6-3 and J is TRBJ2-5; tentative D call: TRBD2 (5 bases). V gave up 2 bases and J gave up 1 base, with 11 bases separating them. The CDR3 consists of 15 residues. In germline, CDR1 is MNHEY, CDR2 SVGEGT. CDR3 sequence reads: CASSYGRAPQETQYF. The CDR3 DNA follows: TGTGCCAGCAGTTACGGGCGGGCCCCCCAAGAGACCCAGTACTTC.

This clone was counted only a few times. This chain connects TRBV3-1 (or the pseudogene TRBV3-2) to TRBJ2-1; possible D gene TRBD2, 6 bases. Trimming took off 3 bases at V and 6 bases at J, with 12 bases between the two ends. CDR3 length: 14 amino acids. Looked up from germline, CDR1 is LGHDT and CDR2 is YNNKEL (reference sequence). The DNA for the CDR3 is TGTGCCAGCAGCCAGGCTAGACTAGTCAATGAGCAGTTCTTC. Its translation is CASSQARLVNEQFF.

J is TRBJ2-2 and V is TRBV9, with 7 bases identical to TRBD1. J gave up 1 base and V 3 bases, and 3 bases lay outside the gene matches. This CDR3 region has 15 residues. Germline-derived CDR1 and CDR2 are SGDLS and YYNGEE. CDR3 sequence (DNA): TGTGCCAGCAGCGCGAGGACAGGGAACACCGGGGAGCTGTTTTTT. It encodes CASSARTGNTGELFF.

J is TRBJ1-5 and V is TRBV2; D is uncertain. In germline, CDR1 is SNHLY, CDR2 FYNNEI. Trimming removed 3 bases from V and 7 bases from J, with 4 bases in between. The CDR3 covers 11 residues. The CDR3, as DNA: TGTGCCAGCAGTGACGGGCAGCCCCAGCATTTT. Amino acids: CASSDGQPQHF.

The V gene is TRBV7-8, the J gene TRBJ1-5; the match to TRBD1 covers 7 bases. Germline values: CDR1 SGHVS, CDR2 FQNEAQ. Trimming took 5 bases from V and 3 from J; bases not matched to a gene: 4. The CDR3 is made up of 14 amino acids. CDR3 amino acids: CASSPGQLNQPQHF. Written as DNA, the CDR3 is TGTGCCAGCAGCCCGGGACAGCTCAATCAGCCCCAGCATTTT.

The chain carries TRBV4-2 and TRBJ2-2; the match to TRBD2 covers 8 bases. CDR3 length: 16 amino acids. J lost 0 bases, V lost 2 bases, and 2 bases had no gene match. Germline CDR1 is LGHNA and CDR2 is YNFKEQ. CDR3 residues: CASSQREGSNTGELFF. CDR3 in DNA: TGTGCCAGCAGCCAACGGGAGGGCTCGAACACCGGGGAGCTGTTTTTT.

The chain uses TRBV9 and TRBJ2-7, with a possible D match to TRBD1 (7 bases). The V and J ends lost 2 bases and 6 bases respectively, with 15 bases between them. This CDR3 comprises 14 residues. Germline values: CDR1 SGDLS, CDR2 YYNGEE. CDR3 bases: TGTGCCAGCAGCGTTCTCAGGGGGGTAGTCGAGCAGTACTTC. This translates into CASSVLRGVVEQYF.

The chain carries TRBV7-6 and TRBJ2-7; tentative D call: TRBD2 (6 bases). The CDR3 extends over 17 amino acids. Germline V gives CDR1 SGHVS, CDR2 FNYEAQ. Deletions cut 3 bases from V and 6 bases from J, with 24 bases between. The CDR3 region has the DNA TGTGCCAGCAGCTTGCCCTTTGTCAAGGAGGGCCAACGCGAGCAGTACTTC. Amino acid sequence: CASSLPFVKEGQREQYF.